This T cell receptor (beta chain) was captured by sequencing in a study of PD-L1 blockade in urothelial cancer. The time point is: peripheral blood 6 weeks after treatment start. V was trimmed by 2 bases and J by 8 bases, leaving 16 bases between them. Germline V gives CDR1 SGHDT, CDR2 YYEEEE. The CDR3 consists of 15 residues. Assay used: immunoSEQ multiplex PCR; TCRdb lists only in-frame clones, some missing. The sample yields about 50,000 clones, approximately 80% seen once. The chain employs TRBV5-6 and TRBJ1-4, with D perhaps TRBD1 (6 bases). This clonotype originated in a man in his 70s with urothelial cancer. Sequencing used PBMCs, obtained around atezolizumab (anti-PD-L1) treatment. The CDR3 region has the DNA TGTGCCAGCAGCTTACTACAGGGTCTGGGCGAAAAACTGTTTTTT. Translated, it gives CASSLLQGLGEKLFF.